The 32 T cell receptor beta chains presented below share a single source sample, sequenced in a study of shared clonotypes between healthy human individuals. Assay used: immunoSEQ multiplex PCR; TCRdb lists only in-frame clones, some missing. In the table there are under 1 million clones, 96% of which are singletons. CD45RO negativity and positive selection for CCR7 defined naive CD8 cells, a population that excluded terminally differentiated effector memory CD45RA+ cells. Sequencing was done on a sample of naive CD8+ T cells sorted from blood. The receptors here all came from a young man in good health.

The genes are TRBV27 and TRBJ2-1, with D tentatively TRBD1 (5 bases). Germline CDR1 MNHEY, CDR2 SMNVEV (reference sequence). The CDR3 has 15 residues. Between the trimmed V and J ends, which lost 3 bases and 5 bases, there was a span of 14 bases. The CDR3 DNA reads TGTGCCAGCAGTTTTAGTCGACAGATCAACAATGAGCAGTTCTTC. Its protein product is CASSFSRQINNEQFF.

The CDR3 sequence is CASSVDSNEQFF. Written as DNA, the CDR3 is TGTGCCAGCAGCGTTGACAGTAATGAGCAGTTCTTC. This chain connects TRBV5-5 to TRBJ2-1, with a tentative D call TRBD1 (5 bases). V dropped 4 bases and J dropped 7 bases, with 9 bases sitting between them. Germline CDR1 reads SGHKS; CDR2 reads YYEKEE (reference sequence). This CDR3 is 12 amino acids long.

The gene calls are TRBV5-4 and TRBJ2-7; the D is unclear. Deletions cut 4 bases from V and 6 bases from J, with 11 bases between. Germline lookup yields CDR1 SGHNT and CDR2 YYREEE (reference sequence). There are 12 residues in the CDR3. The chain's CDR3 is CASSELSGEQYF. The CDR3 DNA is TGTGCCAGCAGCGAGCTATCTGGCGAGCAGTACTTC.

The chain is built from TRBV7-8 and TRBJ2-3, with D possibly being TRBD1 or TRBD2 (5 bases each). The germline V and J ends were trimmed by 0 bases and 1 base, with 17 bases remaining between them. This CDR3 contains 18 residues. Looked up from germline, CDR1 is SGHVS and CDR2 is FQNEAQ. The CDR3 DNA reads as TGTGCCAGCAGCTTAGCGCGAAGAGACAGAGGGCGCACAGATACGCAGTATTTT. Amino acids: CASSLARRDRGRTDTQYF.

The CDR3 region has the DNA TGTGCCAGCAGATTGCCTGGTAGTGGCACTGAAGCTTTCTTT. As protein: CASRLPGSGTEAFF. This chain uses TRBV7-9 with TRBJ1-1; D not resolved. V lost 6 bases to trimming and J lost 4 bases, with 15 bases between them. The CDR3 runs 14 residues. CDR1 and CDR2 (germline): SEHNR, FQNEAQ (reference sequence).

The chain recombines TRBV27 with TRBJ2-7; D uncertain. Germline loops: CDR1 MNHEY, CDR2 SMNVEV (reference sequence). Deletions cut 5 bases from V and 0 bases from J, with 8 bases between. The CDR3 totals 13 residues. Here the CDR3 reads CASSDSFSYEQYF. The CDR3 DNA reads as TGTGCCAGCAGTGATAGTTTCTCCTACGAGCAGTACTTC.

This chain joins TRBV18 and TRBJ1-2; possible D gene TRBD1, 5 bases. This CDR3 is 14 amino acids long. Per the germline V gene, CDR1 is KGHSH and CDR2 is LQKENI. V lost 6 bases, J lost 8 bases, and 19 bases lay in between. CDR3 DNA: TGTGCCAGCTCTCCTGGAACCAGGGCTAGCGGCTACACCTTC. Protein sequence: CASSPGTRASGYTF.

V gene TRBV19 combines with J gene TRBJ2-2; TRBD2 matches at 10 bases. Germline trimming cut 2 bases from V and 5 bases from J; bases unmatched to any gene: 2. Germline lookup yields CDR1 LNHDA and CDR2 SQIVND (reference sequence). CDR3 length equals 15 residues. This CDR3 is CASSITSGATGELFF. The DNA of the CDR3 is TGTGCCAGTAGTATAACTAGCGGGGCTACCGGGGAGCTGTTTTTT.

This clone has a single count. This chain connects TRBV7-2 to TRBJ2-3; unclear D gene. Trimming shortened V by 6 bases and J by 5 bases, and 9 bases separated the two germline ends. This CDR3 has 12 amino acids. Per germline, CDR1 SGHTA and CDR2 FQGNSA. CDR3 sequence: CASRLRIDTQYF. DNA for the CDR3: TGTGCCAGCAGATTAAGGATAGATACGCAGTATTTT.

The rearrangement uses TRBV7-6 and TRBJ1-3; 9 bases are shared with TRBD1. CDR1 is SGHVS and CDR2 is FNYEAQ in the germline V gene. CDR3 length: 15 amino acids. V lost 4 bases and J lost 6; bases outside the gene matches: 7. CDR3 sequence (DNA): TGTGCCAGCAGCTCGCCCAACAGGGGGCAAAACACCATATATTTT. Protein sequence: CASSSPNRGQNTIYF.

This clone was recorded only once. The J gene is TRBJ2-7, the V gene TRBV28, with 11 bases fitting TRBD2. The CDR3 covers 16 residues. CDR1 and CDR2 (germline): MDHEN, SYDVKM. The ends lost 3 bases at V and 5 bases at J; junction bases unmatched: 9. CDR3 DNA sequence: TGTGCCAGCAGTTTCCCCTTAGCGGGAGGGCCCAACGAGCAGTACTTC. Encoded protein: CASSFPLAGGPNEQYF.

The sample holds a few counts of this clone. The genes are TRBV5-5 and TRBJ1-1, with 7 positions matching TRBD1. CDR1 SGHKS and CDR2 YYEKEE come from the germline V gene (reference sequence). With 5 bases clipped from V and 1 base from J, the junction kept 8 bases outside the gene matches. The CDR3 spans 15 residues. CDR3 protein: CASRIDRAWNTEAFF. Here the CDR3 DNA reads TGTGCCAGCAGAATAGACAGGGCATGGAACACTGAAGCTTTCTTT.

The chain couples TRBV19 to TRBJ1-5; D may be TRBD1 (6 bases). Germline CDR1 is LNHDA and CDR2 is SQIVND (reference sequence). V lost 4 bases and J lost 4, with 11 bases in between. CDR3 size: 14 residues. DNA for the CDR3: TGTGCCAGTAGTAAGGACAGAAGTAATCAGCCCCAGCATTTT. Its protein product is CASSKDRSNQPQHF. Together with reference TRBV19 and TRBJ1-5, the CDR3 gives the full variable domain: DGGITQSPKYLFRKEGQNVTLSCEQNLNHDAMYWYRQDPGQGLRLIYYSQIVNDFQKGDIAEGYSVSREKKESFPLTVTSAQKNPTAFYLCASSKDRSNQPQHFGDGTRLSIL.

V usage is TRBV19 and J usage is TRBJ2-7; D may match TRBD1 or TRBD2 (5 bases each). Germline V gives CDR1 LNHDA, CDR2 SQIVND (reference sequence). The CDR3 sequence is 15 residues long. V was trimmed by 5 bases and J by 3 bases, leaving 17 bases between them. The CDR3 region is CASSSLGVRFYEQYF. The CDR3 DNA reads TGTGCCAGTAGTTCTTTGGGGGTTCGGTTCTACGAGCAGTACTTC.

V is TRBV29-1 and J is TRBJ2-7, with 9 bases identical to TRBD1. The CDR3 is made up of 16 amino acids. CDR1 SQVTM and CDR2 ANQGSEA come from the germline V gene. The trim removed 6 bases at V and 3 bases at J, leaving 15 bases unmatched. In DNA form, the CDR3 reads TGCAGCGTCCTCGGCCGGGACAGGGTTAAGATCTACGAGCAGTACTTC. Translated, it gives CSVLGRDRVKIYEQYF.

V and J are TRBV7-9 and TRBJ2-7; 9 nucleotides agree with TRBD1. This CDR3 comprises 14 residues. The germline gives CDR1 SEHNR, CDR2 FQNEAQ (reference sequence). The trim removed 5 bases at V and 3 bases at J, leaving 5 bases unmatched. CDR3 in amino acids: CASSGRDRVYEQYF. CDR3 bases: TGTGCCAGCAGCGGCCGGGACAGGGTCTACGAGCAGTACTTC.

This chain uses TRBV7-9 with TRBJ1-5, with 8 bases matching TRBD1. The CDR3 is made up of 17 amino acids. Germline CDR1 SEHNR, CDR2 FQNEAQ (reference sequence). Trimming cost V 0 bases and J 3 bases; bases outside gene matches: 7. Written as DNA, the CDR3 is TGTGCCAGCAGCTTAGCTCAGGGGGCGTTTGACAATCAGCCCCAGCATTTT. Translated, it gives CASSLAQGAFDNQPQHF. The complete variable domain, with remaining parts taken from reference TRBV7-9 and TRBJ1-5, reads DTGVSQNPRHKITKRGQNVTFRCDPISEHNRLYWYRQTLGQGPEFLTYFQNEAQLEKSRLLSDRFSAERPKGSFSTLEIQRTEQGDSAMYLCASSLAQGAFDNQPQHFGDGTRLSIL.

This chain joins TRBV7-9 and TRBJ2-2, with a weak D call TRBD1 (6 bases). The CDR3 runs to 15 residues. V lost 6 bases and J 0 bases, leaving 11 bases between the germline ends. Germline CDR1 reads SEHNR; CDR2 reads FQNEAQ (reference sequence). In nucleotides, the CDR3 is TGTGCCAGCAGATCCGGACAGACGAACACCGGGGAGCTGTTTTTT. Its translation: CASRSGQTNTGELFF.

V and J are TRBV7-8 and TRBJ2-7, with D possibly TRBD1 on 5 matching bases. CDR3 size: 15 residues. Germline lookup yields CDR1 SGHVS and CDR2 FQNEAQ. The ends were cut back, 5 bases at V and 3 bases at J, with 17 bases in the middle. The CDR3 nucleotides are TGTGCCAGCAGCCCGCGTCGAGACAGAGTCTACGAGCAGTACTTC. It encodes CASSPRRDRVYEQYF.

The V and J genes are TRBV7-9 and TRBJ1-5; a weak D match, TRBD1 (6 bases). Germline assignment: CDR1 SEHNR and CDR2 FQNEAQ (reference sequence). CDR3 length equals 13 residues. Trimming left V 5 bases short and J 5 bases short, with 10 bases between. CDR3 sequence: CASSEGHYQPQHF. As DNA, the CDR3 is TGTGCCAGCAGCGAGGGACACTATCAGCCCCAGCATTTT.

The genes are TRBV4-1 and TRBJ1-1, with D tentatively TRBD1 (6 bases). The CDR3 is made up of 15 amino acids. Per the germline V gene, CDR1 is MGHRA and CDR2 is YSYEKL. Trimming shortened V by 4 bases and J by 5 bases, and 17 bases separated the two germline ends. CDR3 loop: CASSPEWGLGTEAFF. CDR3 sequence (DNA): TGCGCCAGCAGCCCGGAGTGGGGGCTGGGTACTGAAGCTTTCTTT.

Remarks on this clone: This CDR3 is also generated by other DNA sequences in the sample. This chain connects TRBV9 to TRBJ1-2; tentative D call: TRBD1 (5 bases). With 0 bases removed from V and 2 bases from J, the gap between germline ends came to 8 bases. Germline V gene data show CDR1 as SGDLS and CDR2 as YYNGEE. The CDR3 length is 14 residues. Here the CDR3 reads CASSVGGGNYGYTF. In DNA form, the CDR3 reads TGTGCCAGCAGCGTAGGCGGGGGAAACTATGGCTACACCTTC.

The chain uses TRBV6-1 and TRBJ2-5; D ambiguous. V was trimmed by 5 bases and J by 4 bases, leaving 11 bases between them. Germline CDR1 reads MNHNS; CDR2 reads SASEGT. The CDR3 length is 13 residues. CDR3 region: CASSRRLAETQYF. The CDR3 DNA reads as TGTGCCAGCAGTCGACGACTTGCAGAGACCCAGTACTTC.

The J gene is TRBJ2-1, the V gene TRBV5-4, with 8 bases fitting TRBD1. Germline V CDR1 and CDR2: SGHNT, YYREEE (reference sequence). The CDR3 runs to 15 residues. V lost 3 bases and J lost 4; bases outside the gene matches: 6. CDR3 in DNA: TGTGCCAGCAGCTATACCGGGACAGGATACAATGAGCAGTTCTTC. It specifies CASSYTGTGYNEQFF. The entire variable domain, with the rest obtained from reference TRBV5-4 and TRBJ2-1, is as follows: ETGVTQSPTHLIKTRGQQVTLRCSSQSGHNTVSWYQQALGQGPQFIFQYYREEENGRGNFPPRFSGLQFPNYSSELNVNALELDDSALYLCASSYTGTGYNEQFFGPGTRLTVL.

This clone came up once. The chain has TRBV4-1 and TRBJ2-7, with 7 bases that match TRBD1. V lost 2 bases to trimming and J lost 2 bases; unmatched junction nucleotides: 12. Per germline, CDR1 MGHRA and CDR2 YSYEKL. The CDR3 loop spans 17 amino acids. CDR3 coding DNA: TGCGCCAGCAGCCAACCCCGCACCGGGACAGAGACCTACGAGCAGTACTTC. This gives the protein CASSQPRTGTETYEQYF.

The V and J genes are TRBV21-1 and TRBJ1-3. TRBV21-1 has pseudogene status. This CDR3 comprises 19 residues. In DNA, the CDR3 is TGTGCCAGCAGCACGAAAGGTGGGAGGGGGGCGCTCCCTGGAAACACCATATATTTT. Translating gives CASSTKGGRGALPGNTIYF.

This clone was seen once. The chain couples TRBV6-6 to TRBJ1-1; perhaps TRBD1 as D (5 bases). There are 15 residues in the CDR3. Germline CDR1 MNHNY, CDR2 SVGAGI (reference sequence). V was shortened by 1 base and J by 0 bases, with 9 bases between the two germline ends. The CDR3 sequence: CASSYYTGLNTEAFF. The DNA of the CDR3 is TGTGCCAGCAGTTACTATACGGGGCTGAACACTGAAGCTTTCTTT.

The table lists this clone with a count of one. The J gene is TRBJ2-1, the V gene TRBV29-1; D not certain. The V and J ends lost 1 base and 5 bases respectively, with 9 bases between them. The CDR3 contains 13 residues. Germline V gene data show CDR1 as SQVTM and CDR2 as ANQGSEA. This CDR3 is CSVEGVRDNEQFF. The DNA for the CDR3 is TGCAGCGTTGAAGGGGTTCGGGACAATGAGCAGTTCTTC.

This clone was seen once. The gene calls are TRBV11-2 and TRBJ2-7, with TRBD1 matching over 7 bases. CDR3 length equals 17 residues. V trimming: 1 base; J trimming: 0 bases; junction bases outside the gene matches: 9. From germline, CDR1 is SGHAT and CDR2 FQNNGV. CDR3 nucleotides: TGTGCCAGCAGCTTAGTGAGGGGACAGTTTTCCTCCTACGAGCAGTACTTC. This translates into CASSLVRGQFSSYEQYF.

In DNA form, the CDR3 reads TGCAGCGTTGAAGGTAGGGGACCTACGTACGAGCAGTACTTC. Translated, it gives CSVEGRGPTYEQYF. The V call is TRBV29-1, the J call TRBJ2-7; D tentatively reads TRBD1 or TRBD2 (5 bases each). The germline CDR1 and CDR2 sequences are SQVTM and ANQGSEA. The CDR3 has 14 residues. Trimming left V 1 base short and J 4 bases short, with 14 bases between.

The rearrangement links TRBV5-1 to TRBJ2-3; D might be TRBD1 or TRBD2, each matching 7 bases. CDR1 is SGHRS and CDR2 is YFSETQ in the germline V gene. Trimming removed 2 bases at V and 3 bases at J, with 10 bases between. The CDR3 loop spans 14 amino acids. The CDR3 loop reads CASSFQGGTDTQYF. The CDR3 coding sequence is TGCGCCAGCAGCTTCCAGGGGGGGACAGATACGCAGTATTTT.

Written as DNA, the CDR3 is TGTGCCAGCAGCGGTGTCCTCCGGAGGGAGCAGTTCTTC. Translating gives CASSGVLRREQFF. This chain connects TRBV9 to TRBJ2-1; D is perhaps TRBD2 (5 bases). Between the trimmed V and J ends, which lost 3 bases and 10 bases, there was a span of 14 bases. This CDR3 spans 13 amino acids. Germline lookup yields CDR1 SGDLS and CDR2 YYNGEE.